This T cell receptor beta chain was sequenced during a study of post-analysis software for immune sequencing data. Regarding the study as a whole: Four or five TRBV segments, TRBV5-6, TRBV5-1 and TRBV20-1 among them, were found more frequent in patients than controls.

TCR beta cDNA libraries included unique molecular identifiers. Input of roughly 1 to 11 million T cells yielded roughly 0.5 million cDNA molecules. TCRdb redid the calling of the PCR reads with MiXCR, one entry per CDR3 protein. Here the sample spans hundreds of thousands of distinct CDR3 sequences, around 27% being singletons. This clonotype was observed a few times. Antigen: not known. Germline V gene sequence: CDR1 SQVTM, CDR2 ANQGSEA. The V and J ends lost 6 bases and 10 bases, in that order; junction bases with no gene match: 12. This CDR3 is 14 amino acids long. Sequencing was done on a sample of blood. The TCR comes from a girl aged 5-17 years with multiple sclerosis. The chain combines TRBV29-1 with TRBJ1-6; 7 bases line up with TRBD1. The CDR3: CSVRSTGPGSPLHF. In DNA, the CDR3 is TGCAGCGTGCGGTCGACAGGGCCGGGATCACCCCTCCACTTT.